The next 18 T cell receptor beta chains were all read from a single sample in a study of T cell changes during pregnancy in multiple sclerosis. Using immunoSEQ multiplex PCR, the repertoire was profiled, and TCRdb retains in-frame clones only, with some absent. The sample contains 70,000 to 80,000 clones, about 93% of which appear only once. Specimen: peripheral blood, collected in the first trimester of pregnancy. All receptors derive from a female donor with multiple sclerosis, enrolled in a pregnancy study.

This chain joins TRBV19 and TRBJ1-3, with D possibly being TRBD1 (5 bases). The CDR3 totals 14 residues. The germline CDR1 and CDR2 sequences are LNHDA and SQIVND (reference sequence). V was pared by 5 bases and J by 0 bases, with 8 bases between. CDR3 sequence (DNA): TGTGCCAGTAGTGCCCAGGGCTCTGGAAACACCATATATTTT. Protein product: CASSAQGSGNTIYF.

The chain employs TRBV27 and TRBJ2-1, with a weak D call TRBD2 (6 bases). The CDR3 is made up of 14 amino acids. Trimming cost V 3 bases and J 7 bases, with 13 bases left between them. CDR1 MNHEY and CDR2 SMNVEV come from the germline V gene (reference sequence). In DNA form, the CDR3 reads TGTGCCAGCAGTTTTTTTGGGGGGAAGAATGAGCAGTTCTTC. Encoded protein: CASSFFGGKNEQFF.

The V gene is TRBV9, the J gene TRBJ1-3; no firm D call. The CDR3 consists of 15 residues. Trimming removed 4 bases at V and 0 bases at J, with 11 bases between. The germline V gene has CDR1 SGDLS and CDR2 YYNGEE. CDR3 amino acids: CASSPRQSSGNTIYF. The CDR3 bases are TGTGCCAGCAGCCCTCGACAAAGCTCTGGAAACACCATATATTTT.

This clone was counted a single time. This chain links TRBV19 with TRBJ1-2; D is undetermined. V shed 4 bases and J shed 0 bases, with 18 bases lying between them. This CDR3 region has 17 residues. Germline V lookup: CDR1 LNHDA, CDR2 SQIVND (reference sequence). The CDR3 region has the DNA TGTGCCAGTAGTAGTCCCTCCGGGGAGTTATCTAACTATGGCTACACCTTC. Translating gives CASSSPSGELSNYGYTF.

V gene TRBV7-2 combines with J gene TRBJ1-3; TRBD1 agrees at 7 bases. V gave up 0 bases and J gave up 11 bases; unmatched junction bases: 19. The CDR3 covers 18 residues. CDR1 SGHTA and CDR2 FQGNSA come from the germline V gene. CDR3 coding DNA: TGTGCCAGCAGCTTAGCACTGGGCCGGGGAGACAGGGTGTTCCCCATATATTTT. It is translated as CASSLALGRGDRVFPIYF.

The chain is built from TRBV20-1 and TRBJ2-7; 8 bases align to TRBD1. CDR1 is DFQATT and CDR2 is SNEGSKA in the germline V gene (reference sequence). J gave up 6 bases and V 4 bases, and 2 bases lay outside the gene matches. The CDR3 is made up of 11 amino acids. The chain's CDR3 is CSATDRGEQYF. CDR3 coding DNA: TGCAGTGCTACAGACAGGGGCGAGCAGTACTTC.

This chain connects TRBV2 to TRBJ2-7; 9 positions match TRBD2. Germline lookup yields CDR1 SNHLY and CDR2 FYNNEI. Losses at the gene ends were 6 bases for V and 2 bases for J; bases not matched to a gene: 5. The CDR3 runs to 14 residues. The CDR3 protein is CASSVTSGTYEQYF. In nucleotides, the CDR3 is TGTGCCAGCAGCGTGACTAGCGGAACCTACGAGCAGTACTTC.

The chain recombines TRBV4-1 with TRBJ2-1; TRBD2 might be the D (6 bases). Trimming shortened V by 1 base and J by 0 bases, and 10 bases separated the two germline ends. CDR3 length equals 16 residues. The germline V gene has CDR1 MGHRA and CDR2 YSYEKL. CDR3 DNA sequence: TGCGCCAGCAGCCAAGTTCGGGGGAGCTCCTACAATGAGCAGTTCTTC. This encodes CASSQVRGSSYNEQFF.

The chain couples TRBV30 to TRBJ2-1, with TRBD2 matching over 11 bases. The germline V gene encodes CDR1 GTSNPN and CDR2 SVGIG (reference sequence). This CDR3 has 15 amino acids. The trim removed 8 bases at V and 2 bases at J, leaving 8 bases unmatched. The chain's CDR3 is CATTSGAKAYNEQFF. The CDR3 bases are TGTGCCACGACTAGCGGGGCAAAAGCCTACAATGAGCAGTTCTTC.

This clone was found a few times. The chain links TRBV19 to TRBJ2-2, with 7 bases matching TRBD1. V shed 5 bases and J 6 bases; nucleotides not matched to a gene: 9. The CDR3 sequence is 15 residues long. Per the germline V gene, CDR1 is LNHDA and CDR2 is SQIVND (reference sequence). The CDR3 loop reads CASSDHRGSPGELFF. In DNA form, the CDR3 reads TGTGCCAGTAGTGACCACAGGGGCTCCCCCGGGGAGCTGTTTTTT. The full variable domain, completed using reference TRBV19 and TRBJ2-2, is DGGITQSPKYLFRKEGQNVTLSCEQNLNHDAMYWYRQDPGQGLRLIYYSQIVNDFQKGDIAEGYSVSREKKESFPLTVTSAQKNPTAFYLCASSDHRGSPGELFFGEGSRLTVL.

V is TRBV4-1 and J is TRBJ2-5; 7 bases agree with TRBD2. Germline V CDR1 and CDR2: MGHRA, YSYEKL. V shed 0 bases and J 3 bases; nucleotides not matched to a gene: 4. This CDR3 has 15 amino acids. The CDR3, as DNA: TGCGCCAGCAGCCAAGATGTGGCGGGGGAAGAGACCCAGTACTTC. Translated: CASSQDVAGEETQYF.

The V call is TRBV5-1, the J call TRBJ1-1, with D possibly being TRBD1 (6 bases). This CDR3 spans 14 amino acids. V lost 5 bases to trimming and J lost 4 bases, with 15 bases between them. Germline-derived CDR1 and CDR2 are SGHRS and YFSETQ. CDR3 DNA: TGCGCCAGCAGTCCAGACAGGTCCAGCACTGAAGCTTTCTTT. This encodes CASSPDRSSTEAFF.

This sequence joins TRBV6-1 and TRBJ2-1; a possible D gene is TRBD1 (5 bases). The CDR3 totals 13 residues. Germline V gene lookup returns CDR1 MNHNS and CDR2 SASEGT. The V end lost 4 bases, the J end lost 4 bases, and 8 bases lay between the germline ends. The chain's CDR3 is CASSATGYNEQFF. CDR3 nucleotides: TGTGCCAGCAGTGCAACAGGATACAATGAGCAGTTCTTC.

The CDR3: CASSEPATAQYF. The CDR3 region has the DNA TGTGCCAGCAGTGAACCCGCGACAGCGCAGTACTTC. The chain is built from TRBV6-1 and TRBJ2-4, with D perhaps TRBD1 (5 bases). Trimming removed 2 bases from V and 13 bases from J, with 12 bases in between. The CDR3 length is 12 residues. Looked up from germline, CDR1 is MNHNS and CDR2 is SASEGT.

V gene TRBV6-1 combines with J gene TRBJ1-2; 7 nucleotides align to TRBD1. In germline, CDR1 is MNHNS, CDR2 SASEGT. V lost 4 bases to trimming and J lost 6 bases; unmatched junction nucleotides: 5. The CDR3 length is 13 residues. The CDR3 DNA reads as TGTGCCAGCAGTGGACAGGGAAGGAATGGCTACACCTTC. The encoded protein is CASSGQGRNGYTF.

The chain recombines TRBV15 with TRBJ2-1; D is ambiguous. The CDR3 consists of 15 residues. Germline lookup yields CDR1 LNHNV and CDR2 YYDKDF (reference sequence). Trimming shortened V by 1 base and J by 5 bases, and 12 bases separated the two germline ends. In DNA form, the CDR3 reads TGTGCCACCAGCAGAGTCACACACCCCGACAATGAGCAGTTCTTC. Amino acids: CATSRVTHPDNEQFF.

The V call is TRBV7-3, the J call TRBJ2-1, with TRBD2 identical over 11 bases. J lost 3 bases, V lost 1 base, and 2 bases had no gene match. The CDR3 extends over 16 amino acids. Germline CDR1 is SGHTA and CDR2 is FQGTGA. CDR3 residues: CASSLKGTSGYNEQFF. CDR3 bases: TGTGCCAGCAGCTTAAAGGGGACTAGCGGCTACAATGAGCAGTTCTTC.

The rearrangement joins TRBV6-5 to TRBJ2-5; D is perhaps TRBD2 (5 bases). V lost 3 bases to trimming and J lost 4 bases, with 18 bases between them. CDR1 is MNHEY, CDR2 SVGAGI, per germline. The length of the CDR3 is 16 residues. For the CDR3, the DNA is TGTGCCAGCAGTTATTCACCGGGCCCCGAGGGAGAGACCCAGTACTTC. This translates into CASSYSPGPEGETQYF.